Listed below are T cell receptor beta chains from one sample, sequenced in a study of cytomegalovirus exposure and HLA in healthy donors. Some clones are missing from TCRdb's copy, which holds only in-frame ones; the method was immunoSEQ multiplex PCR. The table lists about 140,000 clones, 76% of them singletons. The sample consisted of PBMCs. Every receptor here comes from a male donor in good health and CMV-seronegative. CDR3s include the opening cysteine and the closing phenylalanine or tryptophan. D genes are given only for firm matches. Clone size is shown for a subset of rows, as once, few, many or a class of expanded clone.

J gene | V gene | D gene | clone size | CDR3 DNA | CDR3 protein
TRBJ1-1 | TRBV7-3 | TRBD1 | once | TGTGCCAGCAGCTTAACACAGGGGTCCACTGAAGCTTTCTTT | CASSLTQGSTEAFF
TRBJ2-2 | TRBV6-6 | NA | NA | TGTGCCAGCGGGGAGGAGGGGCGAGGAACCGGGGAGCTGTTTTTT | CASGEEGRGTGELFF
TRBJ1-1 | TRBV29-1 | TRBD1 | NA | TGCAGCGCTTGGACAGGGGACGTGAACACTGAAGCTTTCTTT | CSAWTGDVNTEAFF
TRBJ2-2 | TRBV28 | NA | NA | TGTGCCAGCACCGTAGGGCAGGGGACCGGGGAGCTGTTTTTT | CASTVGQGTGELFF
TRBJ1-5 | TRBV27 | NA | NA | TGTGCCAGCAGTTTAAATTTTGACAGCCATCAGCCCCAGCATTTT | CASSLNFDSHQPQHF
TRBJ2-7 | TRBV9 | TRBD1 | NA | TGTGCCAGCAGCTCGTCGGGACAGGGGTTTTCGGAGCAGTACTTC | CASSSSGQGFSEQYF
TRBJ2-3 | TRBV28 | TRBD2 | NA | TGTGCCAGCAGCCCAGCGGGGGGCCTACTTAGCACAGATACGCAGTATTTT | CASSPAGGLLSTDTQYF
TRBJ2-7 | TRBV5-6 | TRBD1 | NA | TGTGCCAGCAGCAAGGACAGGGGAAGGAGGGAGCAGTACTTC | CASSKDRGRREQYF
TRBJ2-3 | TRBV4-1 | TRBD1 | NA | TGCGCCAGCAGCCAAGATTGGACAGGGTCTTCAGATACGCAGTATTTT | CASSQDWTGSSDTQYF
TRBJ1-4 | TRBV18 | NA | few | TGTGCCAGCTCACCATCCTACAGTGCTGCAACTAATGAAAAACTGTTTTTT | CASSPSYSAATNEKLFF
TRBJ2-4 | TRBV7-2 | NA | NA | TGTGCCAGCAGCATAAATCTAGCCAAAAACATTCAGTACTTC | CASSINLAKNIQYF
TRBJ2-7 | TRBV7-2 | NA | NA | TGTGCCAGCAGCTTAGGGGCAGGTGGGTCCTACGAGCAGTACTTC | CASSLGAGGSYEQYF
TRBJ2-3 | TRBV6-5 | NA | NA | TGTGCCAGCAGTTACGATTTAGCGAGAACAGATACGCAGTATTTT | CASSYDLARTDTQYF
TRBJ1-1 | TRBV7-3 | NA | NA | TGTGCCAGCAGCCTACAGAAGAACACTGAAGCTTTCTTT | CASSLQKNTEAFF
TRBJ1-5 | TRBV7-9 | NA | few | TGTGCCAGCAGCTATGGACAGAATCAGCCCCAGCATTTT | CASSYGQNQPQHF
TRBJ2-7 | TRBV2 | TRBD1 | NA | TGTGCCAGCAACCAACAGGGGGAAATCTACGAGCAGTACTTC | CASNQQGEIYEQYF
TRBJ2-1 | TRBV7-9 | NA | NA | TGTGCCAGCAGCCAAATACTAAGCTCCTACAATGAGCAGTTCTTC | CASSQILSSYNEQFF
TRBJ1-2 | TRBV28 | NA | NA | TGTGCCAGCAGTTTAACGTGGCAGTTGGAGCAGGGCTACACCTTC | CASSLTWQLEQGYTF
TRBJ2-3 | TRBV6-6 | NA | NA | TGTGCCAGCGGGTGGGGCGCGGGCACAGATACGCAGTATTTT | CASGWGAGTDTQYF
TRBJ2-7 | TRBV2 | TRBD1 | NA | TGTGCCAGCAGAGAAACAGGGGACGAGACCTACGAGCAGTACTTC | CASRETGDETYEQYF
TRBJ2-7 | TRBV13 | NA | NA | TGTGCCAGCAGCTTAGCTCCAGGGTCCTACGAGCAGTACTTC | CASSLAPGSYEQYF
TRBJ1-1 | TRBV5-1 | TRBD1 | NA | TGCGCCAGCAGCTTGGGACGCCGTACAGGGGCGGACGCTGAAGCTTTCTTT | CASSLGRRTGADAEAFF
TRBJ2-7 | TRBV19 | NA | NA | TGTGCCAGTAGTTCACAGATATACTCCTACGAGCAGTACTTC | CASSSQIYSYEQYF
TRBJ1-2 | TRBV28 | TRBD1 | NA | TGTGCCAGCAGCCAGACAGGGGGCGTCTTCAGTGGCTACACCTTC | CASSQTGGVFSGYTF
TRBJ1-5 | TRBV2 | NA | NA | TGTGCCAGTTCGGGGGGACTCAATCAGCCCCAGCATTTT | CASSGGLNQPQHF
TRBJ2-3 | TRBV19 | NA | NA | TGTGCCAGTAGGGCCGACAGTAGCACAGATACGCAGTATTTT | CASRADSSTDTQYF
TRBJ1-4 | TRBV19 | NA | NA | TGTGCCAGTAGTTTGTATCACAGGGAGGAAAAACTGTTTTTT | CASSLYHREEKLFF
TRBJ2-3 | TRBV28 | TRBD2 | once | TGTGCCAGCAGTCCCCCGGGACTAGCAGTGGATACGCAGTATTTT | CASSPPGLAVDTQYF
TRBJ2-7 | TRBV6-6 | TRBD1 | NA | TGTGCCAGCAACCAACAGGGGGCGTACGAGCAGTACTTC | CASNQQGAYEQYF
TRBJ2-2 | TRBV5-1 | TRBD2 | once | TGCGCCAGCAGCTTGACTAGCGGGGGTGGGGAGCTGTTTTTT | CASSLTSGGGELFF
TRBJ2-3 | TRBV5-5 | TRBD2 | few | TGTGCCAGCAACCCAGGACTAGCGGGTGTCGCAGATACGCAGTATTTT | CASNPGLAGVADTQYF
TRBJ2-2 | TRBV5-1 | NA | NA | TGCGCCAGCAGCCCACTTTTCGGGTCCGGGGAGCTGTTTTTT | CASSPLFGSGELFF
TRBJ2-5 | TRBV15 | TRBD2 | NA | TGTGCCACCAGCAGGGGACTAGCGGAGCCGGGAGAGACCCAGTACTTC | CATSRGLAEPGETQYF
TRBJ1-6 | TRBV30 | NA | NA | TGTGCCTGGAACTTAGGGGACTATAATTCACCCCTCCACTTT | CAWNLGDYNSPLHF
TRBJ1-2 | TRBV7-9 | TRBD1 | NA | TGTGCCAGCAGCCAGGGGGTGCCCAACTATGGCTACACCTTC | CASSQGVPNYGYTF
TRBJ1-1 | TRBV5-4 | NA | once | TGTGCCAGCAGCCCCGGGGGGTGGCTAAACACTGAAGCTTTCTTT | CASSPGGWLNTEAFF
TRBJ1-5 | TRBV28 | TRBD1 | NA | TGTGCCAGCAGTCTCCGACAGGGAGGCCAGCCCCAGCATTTT | CASSLRQGGQPQHF
TRBJ1-6 | TRBV2 | TRBD1 | NA | TGTGCCAGCGACGGGACAGAGAATTCACCCCTCCACTTT | CASDGTENSPLHF
TRBJ2-7 | TRBV7-2 | NA | few | TGTGCCAGCAGTCAATTTCAAACCTACGAGCAGTACTTC | CASSQFQTYEQYF
TRBJ1-5 | TRBV2 | NA | NA | TGTGCCAGCAGTCTATTCGCCGGCAATCAGCCCCAGCATTTT | CASSLFAGNQPQHF
TRBJ2-5 | TRBV5-1 | NA | NA | TGCGCCAGCAGCTTGGCCAGGGTCGTAGAGACCCAGTACTTC | CASSLARVVETQYF
TRBJ2-5 | TRBV2 | NA | NA | TGTGCCAGCAATAGTCAGGGAGGCGAGACCCAGTACTTC | CASNSQGGETQYF
TRBJ2-5 | TRBV30 | NA | NA | TGTGCCTGGAGTGTTGTCGGATCTGCGGGGAACCAAGAGACCCAGTACTTC | CAWSVVGSAGNQETQYF
TRBJ1-3 | TRBV7-9 | NA | NA | TGTGCCAGCAGCTTATATTGGTCCGGGGGAAACACCATATATTTT | CASSLYWSGGNTIYF
TRBJ2-7 | TRBV18 | TRBD1 | NA | TGTGCCAGCTCACCTGAGACAGGGGATCCCTACGAGCAGTACTTC | CASSPETGDPYEQYF
TRBJ1-1 | TRBV7-2 | NA | NA | TGTGCCAGCAGCAGCAGGGTTGACACTGAAGCTTTCTTT | CASSSRVDTEAFF
TRBJ1-2 | TRBV2 | NA | NA | TGTGCCAGCAGGGACCCTCAGGGGCCTACGGACTATGGCTACACCTTC | CASRDPQGPTDYGYTF
TRBJ2-3 | TRBV29-1 | NA | NA | TGCAGCGTTGAAGATCCTCCAGGGAGCACAGATACGCAGTATTTT | CSVEDPPGSTDTQYF